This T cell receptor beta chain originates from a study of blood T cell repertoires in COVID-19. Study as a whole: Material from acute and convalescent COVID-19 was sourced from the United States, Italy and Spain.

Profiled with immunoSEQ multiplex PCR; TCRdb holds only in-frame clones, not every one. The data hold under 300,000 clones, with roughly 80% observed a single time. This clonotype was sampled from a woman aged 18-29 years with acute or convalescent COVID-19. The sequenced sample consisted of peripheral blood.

The CDR3 bases are TGTGCCAGCAGCTTATTCACAGGTTCCTACGAGCAGTACTTC. Translation: CASSLFTGSYEQYF. The chain employs TRBV7-2 and TRBJ2-7; a possible D gene is TRBD1 (5 bases). The germline V gene encodes CDR1 SGHTA and CDR2 FQGNSA. CDR3 size: 14 residues. Between the trimmed V and J ends, which lost 2 bases and 1 base, there was a span of 9 bases.